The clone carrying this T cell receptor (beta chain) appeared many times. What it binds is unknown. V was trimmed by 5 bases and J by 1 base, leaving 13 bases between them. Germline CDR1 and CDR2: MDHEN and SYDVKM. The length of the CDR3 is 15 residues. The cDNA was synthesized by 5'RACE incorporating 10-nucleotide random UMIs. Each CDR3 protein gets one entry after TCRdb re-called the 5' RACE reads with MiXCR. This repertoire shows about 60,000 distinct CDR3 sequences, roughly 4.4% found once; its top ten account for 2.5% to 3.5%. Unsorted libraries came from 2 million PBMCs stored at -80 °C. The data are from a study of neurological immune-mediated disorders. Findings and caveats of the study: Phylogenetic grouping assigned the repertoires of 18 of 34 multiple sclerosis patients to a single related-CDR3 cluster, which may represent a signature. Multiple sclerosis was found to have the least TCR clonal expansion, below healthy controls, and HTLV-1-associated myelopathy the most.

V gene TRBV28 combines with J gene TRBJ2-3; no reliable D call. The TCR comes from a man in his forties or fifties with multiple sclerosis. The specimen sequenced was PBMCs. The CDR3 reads CASSVRGRRTDTQYF. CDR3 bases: TGTGCCAGCAGTGTCCGTGGACGCCGCACAGATACGCAGTATTTT.